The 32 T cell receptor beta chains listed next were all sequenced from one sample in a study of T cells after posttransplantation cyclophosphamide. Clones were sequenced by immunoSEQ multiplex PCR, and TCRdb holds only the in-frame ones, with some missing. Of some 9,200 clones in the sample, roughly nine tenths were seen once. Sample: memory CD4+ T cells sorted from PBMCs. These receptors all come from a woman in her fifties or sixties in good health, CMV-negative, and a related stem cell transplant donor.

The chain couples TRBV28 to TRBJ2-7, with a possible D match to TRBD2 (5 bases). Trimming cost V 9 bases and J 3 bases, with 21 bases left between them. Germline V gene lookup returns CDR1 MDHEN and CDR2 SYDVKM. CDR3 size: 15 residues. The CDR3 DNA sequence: TGTGCCAGTATTGATCGTCGCGGGCGGTACTACGAGCAGTACGTC. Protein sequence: CASIDRRGRYYEQYV.

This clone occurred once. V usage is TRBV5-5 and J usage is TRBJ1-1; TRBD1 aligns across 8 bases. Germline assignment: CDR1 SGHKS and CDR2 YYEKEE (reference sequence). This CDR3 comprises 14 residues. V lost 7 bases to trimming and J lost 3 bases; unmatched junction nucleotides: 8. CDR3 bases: TGTGCCAGCTATCGGACAGGGTTGGACACTGAAGCTTTCTTT. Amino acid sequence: CASYRTGLDTEAFF.

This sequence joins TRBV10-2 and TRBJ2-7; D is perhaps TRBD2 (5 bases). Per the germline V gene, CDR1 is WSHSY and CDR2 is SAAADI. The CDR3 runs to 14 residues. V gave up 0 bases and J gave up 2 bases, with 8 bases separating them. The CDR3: CASSESGSTYEQYV. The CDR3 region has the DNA TGCGCCAGCAGTGAGTCGGGGAGCACCTACGAGCAGTACGTC.

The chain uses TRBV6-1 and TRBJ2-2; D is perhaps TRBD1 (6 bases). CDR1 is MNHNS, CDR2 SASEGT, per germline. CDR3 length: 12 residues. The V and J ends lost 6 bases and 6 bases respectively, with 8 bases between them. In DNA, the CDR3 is TGTGCCAGCAGGAACAGGGCCGGGGAGCTGTTTTTT. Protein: CASRNRAGELFF.

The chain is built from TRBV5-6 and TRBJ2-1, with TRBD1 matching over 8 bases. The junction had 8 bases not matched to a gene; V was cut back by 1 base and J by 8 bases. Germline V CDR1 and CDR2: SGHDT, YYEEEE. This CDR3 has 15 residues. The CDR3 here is CASSLRTGQSHEQFF. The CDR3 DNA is TGTGCCAGCAGCTTGCGGACAGGGCAATCCCATGAGCAGTTCTTC.

Written as DNA, the CDR3 is TGTGCCAGCAGCTTAGCGCACCCCCGGACAGCACCTGCCAAAAACATTCAGTACTTC. This gives the protein CASSLAHPRTAPAKNIQYF. This chain joins TRBV7-9 and TRBJ2-4, with a tentative D call TRBD1 (6 bases). The V gene lost 0 bases and the J gene lost 1 base, with 19 bases spanning the gap. The germline V gene encodes CDR1 SEHNR and CDR2 FQNEAQ (reference sequence). The CDR3 consists of 19 residues.

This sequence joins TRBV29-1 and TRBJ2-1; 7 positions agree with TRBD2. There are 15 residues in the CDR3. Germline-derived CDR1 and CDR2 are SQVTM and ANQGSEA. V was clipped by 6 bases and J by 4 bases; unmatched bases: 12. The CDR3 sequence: CSVAQSTGGYNEQFF. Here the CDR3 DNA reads TGCAGCGTGGCCCAAAGCACGGGGGGATACAATGAGCAGTTCTTC.

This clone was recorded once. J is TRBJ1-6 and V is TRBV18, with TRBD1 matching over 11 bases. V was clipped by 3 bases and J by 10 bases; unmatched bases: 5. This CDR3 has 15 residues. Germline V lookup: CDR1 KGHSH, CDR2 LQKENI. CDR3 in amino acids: CASSPSGTGGSPLHF. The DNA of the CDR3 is TGTGCCAGCTCACCGTCCGGGACAGGGGGATCACCCCTCCACTTT.

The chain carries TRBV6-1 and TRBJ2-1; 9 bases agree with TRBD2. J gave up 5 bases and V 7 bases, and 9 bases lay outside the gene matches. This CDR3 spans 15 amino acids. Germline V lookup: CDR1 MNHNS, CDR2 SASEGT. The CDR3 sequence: CASKRAGGENNEQFF. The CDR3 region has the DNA TGTGCCAGCAAGAGAGCGGGGGGCGAAAACAATGAGCAGTTCTTC.

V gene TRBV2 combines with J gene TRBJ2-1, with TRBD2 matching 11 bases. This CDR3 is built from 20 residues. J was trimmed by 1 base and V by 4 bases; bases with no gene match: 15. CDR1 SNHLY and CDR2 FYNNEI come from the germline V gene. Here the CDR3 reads CASSGDPGLAATSSYNEQFF. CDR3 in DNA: TGTGCCAGCAGTGGGGACCCGGGACTAGCGGCGACTTCGTCCTACAATGAGCAGTTCTTC.

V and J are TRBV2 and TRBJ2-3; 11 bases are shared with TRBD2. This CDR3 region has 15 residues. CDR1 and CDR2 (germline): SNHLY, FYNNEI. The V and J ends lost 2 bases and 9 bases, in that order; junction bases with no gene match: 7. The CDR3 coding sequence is TGTGCCAGCAGTGAAACACTAGCGGGAGCGGGGACGCAGTATTTT. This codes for CASSETLAGAGTQYF.

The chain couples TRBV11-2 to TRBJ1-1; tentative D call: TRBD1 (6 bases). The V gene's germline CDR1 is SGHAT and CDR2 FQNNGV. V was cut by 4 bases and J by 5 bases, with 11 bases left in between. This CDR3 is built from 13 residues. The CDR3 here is CASSSGVRTEAFF. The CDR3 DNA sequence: TGTGCCAGCAGCTCAGGGGTCCGGACTGAAGCTTTCTTT. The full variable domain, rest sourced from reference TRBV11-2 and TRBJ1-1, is EAGVAQSPRYKIIEKRQSVAFWCNPISGHATLYWYQQILGQGPKLLIQFQNNGVVDDSQLPKDRFSAERLKGVDSTLKIQPAKLEDSAVYLCASSSGVRTEAFFGQGTRLTVV.

The CDR3 spells CASSQRGGQPQHF. As DNA, the CDR3 is TGTGCCAGCAGCCAAAGAGGCGGTCAGCCCCAGCATTTT. The chain recombines TRBV14 with TRBJ1-5; D is unresolved. V lost 2 bases, J lost 6 bases, and 8 bases lay in between. This CDR3 spans 13 amino acids. Germline CDR1 is SGHDN and CDR2 is FVKESK.

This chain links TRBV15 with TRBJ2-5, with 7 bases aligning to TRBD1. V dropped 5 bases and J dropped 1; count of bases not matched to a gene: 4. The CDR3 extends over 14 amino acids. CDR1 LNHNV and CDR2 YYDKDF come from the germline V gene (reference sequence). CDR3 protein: CATSGSGGQETQYF. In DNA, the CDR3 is TGTGCCACCAGCGGGTCAGGGGGCCAAGAGACCCAGTACTTC.

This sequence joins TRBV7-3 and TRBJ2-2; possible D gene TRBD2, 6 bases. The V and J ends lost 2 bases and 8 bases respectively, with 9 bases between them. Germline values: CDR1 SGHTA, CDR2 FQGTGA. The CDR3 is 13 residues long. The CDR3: CASSLSGGGELFF. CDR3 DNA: TGTGCCAGCAGCTTATCCGGAGGGGGGGAGCTGTTTTTT. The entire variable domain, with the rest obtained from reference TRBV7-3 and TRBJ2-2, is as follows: GAGVSQTPSNKVTEKGKYVELRCDPISGHTALYWYRQSLGQGPEFLIYFQGTGAADDSGLPNDRFFAVRPEGSVSTLKIQRTERGDSAVYLCASSLSGGGELFFGEGSRLTVL.

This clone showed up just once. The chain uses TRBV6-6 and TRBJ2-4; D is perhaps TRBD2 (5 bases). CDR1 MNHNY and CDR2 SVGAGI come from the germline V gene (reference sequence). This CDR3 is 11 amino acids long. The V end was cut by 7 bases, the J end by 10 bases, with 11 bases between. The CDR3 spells CASTQRAIQYF. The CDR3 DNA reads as TGTGCCAGCACCCAGAGGGCTATTCAGTACTTC.

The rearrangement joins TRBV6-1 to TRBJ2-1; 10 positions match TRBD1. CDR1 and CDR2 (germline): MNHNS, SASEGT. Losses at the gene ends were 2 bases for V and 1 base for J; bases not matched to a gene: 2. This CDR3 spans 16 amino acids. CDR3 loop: CASSEPGQGSYNEQFF. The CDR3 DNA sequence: TGTGCCAGCAGTGAACCGGGACAGGGGTCCTACAATGAGCAGTTCTTC.

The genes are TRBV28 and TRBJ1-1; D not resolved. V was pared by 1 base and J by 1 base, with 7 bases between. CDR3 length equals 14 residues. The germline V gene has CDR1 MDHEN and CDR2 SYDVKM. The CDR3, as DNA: TGTGCCAGCAGTTTATTGGGGAGGAACACTGAAGCTTTCTTT. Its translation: CASSLLGRNTEAFF.

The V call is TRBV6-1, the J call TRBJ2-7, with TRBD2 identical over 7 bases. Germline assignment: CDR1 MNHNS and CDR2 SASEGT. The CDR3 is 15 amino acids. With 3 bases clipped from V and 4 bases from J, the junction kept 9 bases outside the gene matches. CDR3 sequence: CASSETSLTDYEQYF. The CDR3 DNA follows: TGTGCCAGCAGTGAGACTAGCCTTACTGATTACGAGCAGTACTTC.

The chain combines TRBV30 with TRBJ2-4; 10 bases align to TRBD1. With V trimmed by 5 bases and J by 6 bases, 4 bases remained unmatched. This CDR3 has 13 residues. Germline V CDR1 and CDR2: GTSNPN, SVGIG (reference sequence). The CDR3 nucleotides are TGTGCCTGGCATTGGGACAGGGGAAACATTCAGTACTTC. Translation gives CAWHWDRGNIQYF.

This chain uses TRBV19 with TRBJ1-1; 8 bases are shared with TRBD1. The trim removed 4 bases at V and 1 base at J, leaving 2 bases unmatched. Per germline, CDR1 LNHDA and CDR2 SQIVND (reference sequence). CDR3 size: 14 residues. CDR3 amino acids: CASSRGTGNTEAFF. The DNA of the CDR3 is TGTGCCAGTAGTAGAGGGACAGGGAACACTGAAGCTTTCTTT.

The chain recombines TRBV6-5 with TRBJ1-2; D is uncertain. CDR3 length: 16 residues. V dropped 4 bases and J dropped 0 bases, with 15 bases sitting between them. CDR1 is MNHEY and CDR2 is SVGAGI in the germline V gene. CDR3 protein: CASSSSFFIANYGYTF. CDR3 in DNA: TGTGCCAGCAGTTCCTCCTTCTTTATAGCTAACTATGGCTACACCTTC.

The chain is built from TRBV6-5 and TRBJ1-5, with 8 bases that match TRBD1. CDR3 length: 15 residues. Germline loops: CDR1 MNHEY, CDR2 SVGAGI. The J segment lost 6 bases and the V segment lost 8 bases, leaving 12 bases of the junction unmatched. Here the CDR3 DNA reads TGTGCCAGCGAAGTTAGCAGGGGGCCCGCTCAGCCCCAGCATTTT. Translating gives CASEVSRGPAQPQHF.

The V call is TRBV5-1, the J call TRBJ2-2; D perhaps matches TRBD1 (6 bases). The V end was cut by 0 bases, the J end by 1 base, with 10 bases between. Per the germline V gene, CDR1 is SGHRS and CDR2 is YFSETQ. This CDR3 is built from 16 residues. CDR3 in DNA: TGCGCCAGCAGCTTGGAGGGCAGGGGGAACACCGGGGAGCTGTTTTTT. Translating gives CASSLEGRGNTGELFF.

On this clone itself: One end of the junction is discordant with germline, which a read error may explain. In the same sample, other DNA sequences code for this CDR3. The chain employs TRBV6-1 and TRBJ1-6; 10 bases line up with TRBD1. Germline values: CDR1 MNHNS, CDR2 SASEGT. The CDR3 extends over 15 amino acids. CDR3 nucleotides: TGTGCCAGCAACTCCAGGGACAGGGGAAATTCCCCCCTCCACTTT. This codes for CASNSRDRGNSPLHF.

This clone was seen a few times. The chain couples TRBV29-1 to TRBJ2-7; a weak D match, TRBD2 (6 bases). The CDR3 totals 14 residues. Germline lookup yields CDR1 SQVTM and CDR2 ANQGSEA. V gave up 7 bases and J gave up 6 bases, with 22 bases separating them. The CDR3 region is CSGRLDSSPGEQYF. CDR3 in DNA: TGCAGCGGCCGACTAGACAGCTCACCGGGCGAGCAGTACTTC.

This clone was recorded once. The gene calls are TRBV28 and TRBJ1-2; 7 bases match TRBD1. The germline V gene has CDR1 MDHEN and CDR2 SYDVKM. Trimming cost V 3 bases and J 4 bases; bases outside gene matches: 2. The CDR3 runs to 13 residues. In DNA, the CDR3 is TGTGCCAGCAGTTTGACAGGGAGCTATGGCTACACCTTC. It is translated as CASSLTGSYGYTF.

CDR3 in DNA: TGTGCCAGCAGCGCGAGAGGGGGATCGGAGACCCAGTACTTC. Translated, it gives CASSARGGSETQYF. V is TRBV9 and J is TRBJ2-5; a weak D match, TRBD1 (6 bases). The ends were cut back, 3 bases at V and 5 bases at J, with 14 bases in the middle. Germline CDR1 and CDR2: SGDLS and YYNGEE. The CDR3 is made up of 14 amino acids.

DNA for the CDR3: TGTGCCAGCAGTGAATCTCGGGCGGGTGGCCAAGAGACCCAGTACTTC. Translated: CASSESRAGGQETQYF. The chain uses TRBV2 and TRBJ2-5, with TRBD2 as a possible D gene (5 bases). V shed 2 bases and J shed 1 base, with 14 bases lying between them. Germline CDR1 SNHLY, CDR2 FYNNEI. The CDR3 extends over 16 amino acids.

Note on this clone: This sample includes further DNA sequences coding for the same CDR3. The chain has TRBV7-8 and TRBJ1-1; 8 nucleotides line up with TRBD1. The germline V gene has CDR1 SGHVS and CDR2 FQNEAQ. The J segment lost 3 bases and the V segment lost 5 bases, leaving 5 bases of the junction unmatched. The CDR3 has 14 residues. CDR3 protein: CASSPQTGDTEAFF. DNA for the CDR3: TGTGCCAGCAGCCCACAGACAGGGGACACTGAAGCTTTCTTT.

The CDR3 DNA sequence: TGTGCCAGCAGTGAAGGTACAGCTCAGCCCCAGCATTTT. This sequence encodes CASSEGTAQPQHF. This rearrangement joins TRBV6-4 to TRBJ1-5; the D is unclear. The CDR3 runs 13 residues. Trimming shortened V by 3 bases and J by 6 bases, and 9 bases separated the two germline ends. Looked up from germline, CDR1 is MRHNA and CDR2 is SNTAGT.

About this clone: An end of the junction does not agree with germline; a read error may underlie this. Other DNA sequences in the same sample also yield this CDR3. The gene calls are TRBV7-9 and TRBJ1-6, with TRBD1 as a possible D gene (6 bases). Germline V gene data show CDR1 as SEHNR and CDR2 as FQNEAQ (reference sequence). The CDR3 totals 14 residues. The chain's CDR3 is CASSLGALNSPLHF. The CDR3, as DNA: TGTGCCAGCAGCTTGGGGGCTCTAAATTCCCCCCTCCACTTT.